Listed here are 6 T cell receptor beta chains from one sample, sequenced in a study of blood T cell repertoires in COVID-19. Here immunoSEQ multiplex PCR was the method, and the copy in TCRdb shows in-frame clones only, minus some. The sample lists 150,000 to 200,000 clones; about 85% were seen once. Sequencing was done on a sample of peripheral blood. All receptors come from a man aged 55 to 70 who had recovered from COVID-19.

V gene TRBV12-3 or TRBV12-4 combines with J gene TRBJ2-2, with a weak D call TRBD2 (5 bases). The CDR3 is 12 amino acids. Trimming removed 6 bases at V and 5 bases at J, with 7 bases between. The CDR3 sequence: CASSRGTGELFF. DNA for the CDR3: TGTGCCAGCAGCCGGGGTACCGGGGAGCTGTTTTTT.

V usage is TRBV9 and J usage is TRBJ2-7, with D tentatively TRBD1 (5 bases). Trimming removed 0 bases at V and 7 bases at J, with 20 bases between. Looked up from germline, CDR1 is SGDLS and CDR2 is YYNGEE. This CDR3 contains 16 residues. The CDR3 reads CASSVGDIAGSWEQYF. CDR3 DNA sequence: TGTGCCAGCAGCGTAGGGGATATAGCAGGGTCGTGGGAGCAGTACTTC.

This chain connects TRBV3-1 (or the pseudogene TRBV3-2) to TRBJ2-3, with a tentative D call TRBD2 (7 bases). The germline V gene encodes CDR1 LGHDT and CDR2 YNNKEL (reference sequence). This CDR3 region has 15 residues. V gave up 3 bases and J gave up 6 bases, with 16 bases separating them. The CDR3 loop is CASSHRRGASDTQYF. CDR3 in DNA: TGTGCCAGCAGCCACCGTCGGGGGGCATCTGATACGCAGTATTTT.

The V call is TRBV7-9, the J call TRBJ1-1; D uncertain. Trimming pared 0 bases from V and 3 bases from J, leaving 11 bases between. There are 15 residues in the CDR3. Germline V gene sequence: CDR1 SEHNR, CDR2 FQNEAQ (reference sequence). The CDR3 region has the DNA TGTGCCAGCAGCTTAGCGGCGGTATCGGACACTGAAGCTTTCTTT. Its protein is CASSLAAVSDTEAFF.

The chain uses TRBV5-6 and TRBJ2-5; TRBD1 matches 10 bases. V trimming: 0 bases; J trimming: 3 bases; junction bases outside the gene matches: 2. CDR3 size: 15 residues. Germline V gene lookup returns CDR1 SGHDT and CDR2 YYEEEE. The CDR3 loop reads CASSLVTGGEETQYF. The CDR3 DNA follows: TGTGCCAGCAGCTTGGTGACAGGGGGCGAAGAGACCCAGTACTTC.

The chain combines TRBV5-8 with TRBJ1-3; D ambiguous. The CDR3 sequence is 16 residues long. CDR1 is SGHTS and CDR2 is YDEGEE in the germline V gene. Between the trimmed V and J ends, which lost 2 bases and 0 bases, there was a span of 12 bases. Here the CDR3 DNA reads TGTGCCAGCAGCTTTGGTTGGGCAGCCTCTGGAAACACCATATATTTT. Protein sequence: CASSFGWAASGNTIYF.